The rows below give T cell receptor beta chains drawn from one sample of a study of T-cell reconstitution after alpha-beta-depleted transplantation in children. One entry per CDR3 protein results from TCRdb running MiXCR on the PCR reads. The data hold 450,000 to 600,000 distinct CDR3 sequences, with approximately 32% observed a single time. This specimen consisted of PBMCs from the stem cell graft donor, obtained from the stem cell graft. Receptor source: a human donor who donated a stem cell graft to a child with aplastic anemia. Each CDR3 is given with its conserved first and last residue.

v_call cdr3_aa
TRBV6-1 CASSEPPREFF
TRBV7-9 CASSLAAGNEKLFF
TRBV5-1 CASSTAGGNGYTF
TRBV7-4 CASSLAPAALNTEAFF
TRBV6-6 CASSHGTNTEAFF
TRBV9 CASSPGTSSGEQFF
TRBV11-2 CASSLDSWTGAAHGYTF
TRBV7-6 CASSPLGSGSRAEQFF
TRBV20-1 CSARDRRVLGTDTQYF
TRBV6-2/TRBV6-3 CASRPGVHTEAFF
TRBV28 CASDSWGRGSDTQYF
TRBV29-1 CSVGGTSGSSDTQYF
TRBV6-2/TRBV6-3 CASSYPNSNLNGELFF
TRBV27 CASSLETPSSYNEQFF
TRBV4-1 CASTVGTGPYEQYF
TRBV7-9 CASSLRDNLNTEAFF
TRBV28 CASSRKGTGGNTEAFF
TRBV28 CASSPNQPQHF
TRBV11-1 CASGQDRDTEAFF
TRBV4-2 CASSTGQGIYTGELFF
TRBV24-1 CATSDAAARGYNEQFF
TRBV9 CASSVQGGRGVNTEAFF
TRBV10-2 CASSGSRGGAYNEQFF
TRBV7-9 CASSLRSSGIIHEQYF
TRBV7-2 CASSSIGLGTGGYEQYF
TRBV28 CASSWLNLGYRSYEQYF
TRBV7-2 CASSLEPGRYQETQYF
TRBV9 CASSVGRQGRISDRLFF
TRBV29-1 CSVEPQTGPNTEAFF
TRBV12-3/TRBV12-4 CASSSRAGADTQYF
TRBV7-6 CASSNGQNTEAFF
TRBV5-1 CASSLLAPGVNEQFF
TRBV27 CASRPIRDRDYEQYF
TRBV19 CASGHGLGEDEQFF
TRBV27 CASNLLGPLRTEAFF
TRBV20-1 CSARGTVVLYEQYF
TRBV25-1 CATSLTSGGDNEQFF
TRBV30 CAWRGQGSETQYF
TRBV20-1 CSRGRAYNEQFF
TRBV4-2 CASSKGGSGNPLANEQFF
TRBV12-3/TRBV12-4 CASRRTQLGEQYF
TRBV29-1 CSVSAGGFQGYTF
TRBV5-1 CASSLARPDTQYF
TRBV9 CASSVVVGAGTDTQYF
TRBV7-8 CASSPHRLATGDTQYF
TRBV7-2 CASSLVWDRRFYGYTF
TRBV6-2/TRBV6-3 CASSYWGRDRRASGANVLTF
TRBV15 CATSRGAGMNTGELFF
TRBV5-1 CASSHLAGEVGELFF
TRBV7-9 CASSLVAGGFQETQYF
TRBV20-1 CSVRGTSMNTEAFF
TRBV20-1 CSARDVAEGLYNEQFF
TRBV12-3/TRBV12-4 CASRMSRNTIYF